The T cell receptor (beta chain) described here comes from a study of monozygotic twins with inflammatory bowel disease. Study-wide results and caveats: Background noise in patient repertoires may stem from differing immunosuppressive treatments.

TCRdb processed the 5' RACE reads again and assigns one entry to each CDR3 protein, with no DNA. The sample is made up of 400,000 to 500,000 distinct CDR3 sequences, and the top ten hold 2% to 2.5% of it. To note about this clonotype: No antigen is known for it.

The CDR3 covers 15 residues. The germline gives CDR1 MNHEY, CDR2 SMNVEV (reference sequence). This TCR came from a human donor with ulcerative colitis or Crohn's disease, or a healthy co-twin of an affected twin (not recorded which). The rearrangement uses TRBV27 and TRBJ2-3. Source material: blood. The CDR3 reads CASSFVRGSTDTQYF.